Below, 30 T cell receptor beta chains from the same sample are listed, as sequenced in a study of cytomegalovirus exposure and HLA in healthy donors. Data came from immunoSEQ multiplex PCR; TCRdb stores just in-frame clones and leaves some out. The profile covers under 150,000 clones, with less than 90% appearing a single time and 2.9% taken by the ten largest. Source material: PBMCs. These receptors all stem from a man between 18 and 35 years old in good health and CMV-seronegative.

In this sample, this clone is medium-sized. This rearrangement joins TRBV6-1 to TRBJ2-7; 7 bases line up with TRBD1. The CDR3 covers 15 residues. Trimming removed 1 base from V and 1 base from J; junction bases left unmatched: 4. Germline-derived CDR1 and CDR2 are MNHNS and SASEGT. The CDR3 spells CASSEVQGSSYEQYF. CDR3 DNA sequence: TGTGCCAGCAGTGAAGTACAGGGGTCGTCCTACGAGCAGTACTTC.

This sequence joins TRBV18 and TRBJ2-5, with 8 bases lining up with TRBD2. This CDR3 has 14 amino acids. The trim removed 0 bases at V and 5 bases at J, leaving 2 bases unmatched. Germline CDR1 reads KGHSH; CDR2 reads LQKENI. CDR3 region: CASSPPGREETQYF. CDR3 bases: TGTGCCAGCTCACCACCCGGGAGGGAGGAGACCCAGTACTTC.

This clone was recorded a few times. J is TRBJ2-7 and V is TRBV7-9; D is possibly TRBD1 (6 bases). Germline V gene sequence: CDR1 SEHNR, CDR2 FQNEAQ (reference sequence). V lost 5 bases and J lost 0, with 17 bases in between. The CDR3 spans 16 residues. DNA of the CDR3: TGTGCCAGCAGCGGCTTACCCGGGACACCCTCCTACGAGCAGTACTTC. Translating it yields CASSGLPGTPSYEQYF.

The V gene is TRBV20-1, the J gene TRBJ2-7, with D hard to call. Germline V lookup: CDR1 DFQATT, CDR2 SNEGSKA (reference sequence). The CDR3 is 11 residues long. V was clipped by 4 bases and J by 4 bases, with 8 bases between them. DNA of the CDR3: TGCAGTGCTATTCAGGCATACGAGCAGTACTTC. Translated: CSAIQAYEQYF.

V is TRBV7-2 and J is TRBJ2-7; D gene unclear. With 5 bases removed from V and 5 bases from J, the gap between germline ends came to 16 bases. The CDR3 extends over 14 amino acids. Germline assignment: CDR1 SGHTA and CDR2 FQGNSA. DNA of the CDR3: TGTGCCAGCAGCCTAAGCGTCGGGTCAGACGAGCAGTACTTC. Protein sequence: CASSLSVGSDEQYF. Combining the CDR3 with reference TRBV7-2 and TRBJ2-7 gives the whole variable domain GAGVSQSPSNKVTEKGKDVELRCDPISGHTALYWYRQSLGQGLEFLIYFQGNSAPDKSGLPSDRFSAERTGGSVSTLTIQRTQQEDSAVYLCASSLSVGSDEQYFGPGTRLTVT.

Comment on this clone: Other nucleotide sequences in the sample specify the same CDR3. The rearrangement uses TRBV7-9 and TRBJ2-3; 14 bases match TRBD2. In germline, CDR1 is SEHNR, CDR2 FQNEAQ (reference sequence). The CDR3 is 16 amino acids. With 3 bases clipped from V and 1 base from J, the junction kept 0 bases outside the gene matches. The CDR3 coding sequence is TGTGCCAGCAGCTTGGGACTAGCGGGAGGCACAGATACGCAGTATTTT. Amino acid sequence: CASSLGLAGGTDTQYF.

The chain uses TRBV5-1 and TRBJ1-2, with TRBD1 matching over 7 bases. The V and J ends lost 3 bases and 3 bases, in that order; junction bases with no gene match: 11. Germline V gene lookup returns CDR1 SGHRS and CDR2 YFSETQ. The CDR3 is 16 residues long. The CDR3 region is CASSYETGAQDYGYTF. CDR3 in DNA: TGCGCCAGCAGCTACGAAACAGGGGCCCAGGACTATGGCTACACCTTC.

The table lists this clone with a few counts. The chain links TRBV7-9 to TRBJ1-1; D not certain. V gave up 6 bases and J gave up 6 bases, with 8 bases separating them. The length of the CDR3 is 11 residues. Germline CDR1 SEHNR, CDR2 FQNEAQ (reference sequence). In DNA form, the CDR3 reads TGTGCCAGCAGGGGTGAGGCTGAAGCTTTCTTT. Translating it yields CASRGEAEAFF. The variable domain in full, completed from reference TRBV7-9 and TRBJ1-1, reads DTGVSQNPRHKITKRGQNVTFRCDPISEHNRLYWYRQTLGQGPEFLTYFQNEAQLEKSRLLSDRFSAERPKGSFSTLEIQRTEQGDSAMYLCASRGEAEAFFGQGTRLTVV.

This clone was seen only a few times. The chain is built from TRBV5-4 and TRBJ2-3, with D perhaps TRBD1 (6 bases). The V gene's germline CDR1 is SGHNT and CDR2 YYREEE (reference sequence). This CDR3 spans 15 amino acids. Trimming removed 2 bases from V and 4 bases from J, with 14 bases in between. The CDR3 protein is CASSFWQGSPDTQYF. The DNA for the CDR3 is TGTGCCAGCAGCTTTTGGCAGGGGAGCCCAGATACGCAGTATTTT.

This CDR3 reads CASSPQGQVLKNTEAFF. The DNA for the CDR3 is TGTGCCAGCAGCCCGCAGGGACAGGTACTTAAGAACACTGAAGCTTTCTTT. V usage is TRBV9 and J usage is TRBJ1-1; the match to TRBD1 covers 8 bases. This CDR3 is 17 amino acids long. V lost 4 bases and J lost 1; bases outside the gene matches: 12. Germline lookup yields CDR1 SGDLS and CDR2 YYNGEE.

The genes are TRBV13 and TRBJ1-1; TRBD1 agrees at 8 bases. This CDR3 spans 13 amino acids. Germline-derived CDR1 and CDR2 are PRHDT and FYEKMQ (reference sequence). V shed 8 bases and J 3 bases; nucleotides not matched to a gene: 5. CDR3 bases: TGTGCCAGCCTCCACAGGGGGGACACTGAAGCTTTCTTT. This translates into CASLHRGDTEAFF.

The rearrangement links TRBV7-9 to TRBJ1-1; D ambiguous. Deletions cut 5 bases from V and 10 bases from J, with 11 bases between. Germline CDR1 is SEHNR and CDR2 is FQNEAQ (reference sequence). The CDR3 length is 11 residues. The CDR3 nucleotides read TGTGCCAGCAGCCCGAGCGTGGGAGCTTTCTTT. Amino acids: CASSPSVGAFF.

The rearrangement uses TRBV6-6 and TRBJ2-2; D not certain. Germline CDR1 and CDR2: MNHNY and SVGAGI (reference sequence). The CDR3 covers 15 residues. V was clipped by 5 bases and J by 6 bases, with 16 bases between them. The CDR3 reads CASSHLTSTAGELFF. The CDR3 coding sequence is TGTGCCAGCAGTCACCTGACAAGTACTGCCGGGGAGCTGTTTTTT.

This chain connects TRBV13 to TRBJ2-1, with D possibly matching TRBD2 (6 bases). The CDR3 spans 15 residues. Trimming removed 2 bases at V and 8 bases at J, with 16 bases between. Germline V lookup: CDR1 PRHDT, CDR2 FYEKMQ (reference sequence). The CDR3 sequence: CASSLRSRERYEQFF. DNA of the CDR3: TGTGCCAGCAGCTTACGCTCTCGGGAGCGCTATGAGCAGTTCTTC.

The chain recombines TRBV5-4 with TRBJ1-3; 11 bases are a match to TRBD1. Germline assignment: CDR1 SGHNT and CDR2 YYREEE (reference sequence). CDR3 length: 14 amino acids. After removal of 4 bases from V and 13 bases from J, the junction contained 10 bases not matched to a gene. The CDR3 nucleotides are TGTGCCAGCAGCCAAGGGACAGGGGGATCTACGATATATTTT. Protein sequence: CASSQGTGGSTIYF.

The V call is TRBV11-2, the J call TRBJ2-4, with TRBD2 identical over 7 bases. The CDR3 sequence is 19 residues long. Germline CDR1 reads SGHAT; CDR2 reads FQNNGV. Trimming took 3 bases from V and 0 from J; bases not matched to a gene: 14. The CDR3 sequence: CASSFDHLGRGVAKNIQYF. The CDR3 DNA follows: TGTGCCAGCAGCTTCGACCATCTTGGTCGGGGGGTAGCCAAAAACATTCAGTACTTC.

The CDR3 reads CSVEGSYQNFYNEQFF. CDR3 nucleotides: TGCAGCGTTGAGGGCTCGTACCAGAACTTCTACAATGAGCAGTTCTTC. The chain joins TRBV29-1 to TRBJ2-1; D is ambiguous. Trimming cost V 3 bases and J 3 bases, with 18 bases left between them. CDR1 and CDR2 from the germline V gene are SQVTM and ANQGSEA. The CDR3 sequence is 16 residues long.

In its sample, this clone was seen once. This chain's CDR3 is CASSLEGVDEQYF. In DNA, the CDR3 is TGTGCCAGCAGCTTAGAGGGGGTGGACGAGCAGTACTTC. The chain recombines TRBV7-6 with TRBJ2-7; D possibly corresponds to TRBD1 (6 bases). The germline CDR1 and CDR2 sequences are SGHVS and FNYEAQ. The CDR3 is made up of 13 amino acids. V lost 1 base and J 5 bases, leaving 9 bases between the germline ends.

This rearrangement joins TRBV10-3 to TRBJ2-7; tentative D call: TRBD2 (5 bases). Germline values: CDR1 ENHRY, CDR2 SYGVKD. Trimming took off 8 bases at V and 5 bases at J, with 16 bases between the two ends. This CDR3 has 13 residues. DNA for the CDR3: TGTGCCATCGGGCAGGAGGTCATCAACGAGCAGTACTTC. It codes for CAIGQEVINEQYF.

The chain links TRBV4-1 to TRBJ2-7; possible D gene TRBD2, 6 bases. CDR1 is MGHRA and CDR2 is YSYEKL in the germline V gene. Trimming cost V 0 bases and J 2 bases, with 11 bases left between them. CDR3 length: 15 amino acids. The CDR3 DNA sequence: TGCGCCAGCAGCCAAGAAAGCGGGTTAGCCTACGAGCAGTACTTC. Amino acids: CASSQESGLAYEQYF.

The V gene is TRBV27, the J gene TRBJ2-7; a weak D match, TRBD1 (7 bases). The CDR3 totals 17 residues. Germline-derived CDR1 and CDR2 are MNHEY and SMNVEV (reference sequence). V lost 3 bases and J lost 5, with 23 bases in between. The CDR3 is CASSFFWDSRPGDEQYF. The DNA for the CDR3 is TGTGCCAGCAGTTTTTTTTGGGACAGCCGTCCGGGGGACGAGCAGTACTTC.

CDR3 sequence: CASSIRDRVQETQYF. The CDR3 DNA reads as TGTGCCAGTAGTATAAGGGACAGGGTCCAAGAGACCCAGTACTTC. This rearrangement joins TRBV19 to TRBJ2-5; 9 bases are a match to TRBD1. CDR1 and CDR2 (germline): LNHDA, SQIVND (reference sequence). J lost 1 base, V lost 2 bases, and 2 bases had no gene match. CDR3 length equals 15 residues.

The V gene is TRBV19, the J gene TRBJ2-7; D perhaps matches TRBD1 (6 bases). V lost 4 bases and J lost 4, with 8 bases in between. Germline V lookup: CDR1 LNHDA, CDR2 SQIVND (reference sequence). The CDR3 has 12 amino acids. The CDR3 region is CASSRGQYEQYF. In DNA form, the CDR3 reads TGTGCCAGTAGTAGAGGACAGTACGAGCAGTACTTC.

This chain links TRBV6-6 with TRBJ2-7; tentative D call: TRBD2 (5 bases). Trimming took off 3 bases at V and 6 bases at J, with 12 bases between the two ends. The CDR3 covers 13 residues. The germline CDR1 and CDR2 sequences are MNHNY and SVGAGI (reference sequence). In DNA form, the CDR3 reads TGTGCCAGCAGTTATAGCGAAGGGTTCGAGCAGTACTTC. Residues: CASSYSEGFEQYF.

The chain uses TRBV6-6 and TRBJ2-1; D unresolved. V was pared by 2 bases and J by 10 bases, with 15 bases between. Germline CDR1 reads MNHNY; CDR2 reads SVGAGI (reference sequence). This CDR3 region has 14 residues. CDR3 sequence (DNA): TGTGCCAGCAGTTACGGATCGGCTTGGAGCGAGCAGTTCTTC. This codes for CASSYGSAWSEQFF.

The chain has TRBV7-9 and TRBJ2-1; TRBD1 might be the D (7 bases). Germline CDR1 is SEHNR and CDR2 is FQNEAQ (reference sequence). The ends were cut back, 6 bases at V and 6 bases at J, with 15 bases in the middle. The CDR3 totals 14 residues. CDR3 coding DNA: TGTGCCAGCAGGGATAGCGGACAGGCCAATGAGCAGTTCTTC. It translates to CASRDSGQANEQFF.

This chain connects TRBV5-6 to TRBJ2-4, with 8 bases lining up with TRBD2. The length of the CDR3 is 15 residues. CDR1 is SGHDT, CDR2 YYEEEE, per germline. With 2 bases clipped from V and 6 bases from J, the junction kept 7 bases outside the gene matches. Written as DNA, the CDR3 is TGTGCCAGCAGCTTCGGGGGGGGCACACCAAACATTCAGTACTTC. Translating gives CASSFGGGTPNIQYF.

The V and J genes are TRBV28 and TRBJ1-2; no clear D gene. From germline, CDR1 is MDHEN and CDR2 SYDVKM. The V and J ends lost 7 bases and 4 bases respectively, with 13 bases between them. The CDR3 spans 13 residues. CDR3: CASNVQPSYGYTF. DNA of the CDR3: TGTGCCAGCAATGTACAACCCAGCTATGGCTACACCTTC.

The V call is TRBV5-4, the J call TRBJ1-2, with 8 bases matching TRBD1. Germline CDR1 reads SGHNT; CDR2 reads YYREEE (reference sequence). The CDR3 is 14 amino acids. With V trimmed by 1 base and J by 4 bases, 3 bases remained unmatched. CDR3 residues: CASSLTGGRYGYTF. The CDR3 nucleotides are TGTGCCAGCAGCTTGACAGGGGGGCGCTATGGCTACACCTTC.

This clone occurred a few times. This chain links TRBV19 with TRBJ2-3; D is possibly TRBD2 (5 bases). From germline, CDR1 is LNHDA and CDR2 SQIVND (reference sequence). The CDR3 is 15 amino acids. Between the trimmed V and J ends, which lost 3 bases and 4 bases, there was a span of 14 bases. The chain's CDR3 is CASSIPALGADTQYF. DNA of the CDR3: TGTGCCAGTAGTATTCCGGCCCTGGGAGCAGATACGCAGTATTTT.